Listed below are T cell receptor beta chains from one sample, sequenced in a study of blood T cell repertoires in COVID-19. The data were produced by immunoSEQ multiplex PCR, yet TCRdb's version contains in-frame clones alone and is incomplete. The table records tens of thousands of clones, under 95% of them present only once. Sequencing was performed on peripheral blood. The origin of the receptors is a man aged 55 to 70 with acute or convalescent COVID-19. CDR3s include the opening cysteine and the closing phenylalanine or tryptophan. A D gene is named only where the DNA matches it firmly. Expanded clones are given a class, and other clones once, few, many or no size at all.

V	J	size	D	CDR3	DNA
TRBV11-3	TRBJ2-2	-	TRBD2	CASSSRAGAWQGAVF	TGTGCCAGCAGCTCCCGAGCGGGGGCTTGGCAGGGAGCTGTTTTT
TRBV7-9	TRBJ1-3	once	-	CASGSQGLSGNTIYF	TGTGCCAGCGGAAGTCAGGGGTTGAGTGGAAACACCATATATTTT
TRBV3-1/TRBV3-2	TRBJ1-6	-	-	CASSQERGAGNSPLHF	TGTGCCAGCAGCCAAGAGCGAGGAGCGGGCAATTCACCCCTCCACTTT
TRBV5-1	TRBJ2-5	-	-	CASSRLGGLEETQYF	TGCGCCAGCAGCCGACTGGGAGGATTGGAGGAGACCCAGTACTTC
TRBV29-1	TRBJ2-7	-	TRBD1	CSARDSSYEQYF	TGCAGCGCCCGGGACAGTAGCTACGAGCAGTACTTC
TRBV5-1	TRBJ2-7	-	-	CASSAGQLFAEQYF	TGCGCCAGCAGCGCGGGACAGTTATTCGCCGAGCAGTACTTC
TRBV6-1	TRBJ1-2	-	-	CASSESGNYGYTF	TGTGCCAGCAGTGAATCGGGTAACTATGGCTACACCTTC
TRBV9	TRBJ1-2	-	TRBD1	CASSVVTGTYGYTF	TGTGCCAGCAGCGTAGTGACAGGGACGTATGGCTACACCTTC
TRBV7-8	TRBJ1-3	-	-	CASSPKVGNTIYF	TGTGCCAGCAGCCCTAAAGTTGGAAACACCATATATTTT
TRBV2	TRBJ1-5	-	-	CASSSHRGEEPQHF	TGTGCCAGCAGTTCCCATAGGGGCGAGGAGCCCCAGCATTTT
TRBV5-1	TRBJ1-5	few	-	CASSLESMGGNQPQHF	TGCGCCAGCAGCTTGGAATCGATGGGGGGAAACCAGCCCCAGCATTTT
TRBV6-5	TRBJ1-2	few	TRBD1	CASTPDRGNGYTF	TGTGCCAGCACCCCCGACAGGGGGAATGGCTACACCTTC